The 21 T cell receptor beta chains given below trace back to one sample, sequenced in a study of Graves' ophthalmopathy and Graves' hyperthyroidism. RNA served as the template for amplifying TCR beta CDR3 regions. In the first round, RT-PCR was carried out with HTBI primers, and a multiplex PCR formed the second round. TCRdb analysed the multiplex PCR reads with MiXCR anew, one entry per CDR3 protein. The sample lists roughly 500,000 distinct CDR3 sequences; 13% to 15% were seen once. Sequencing was carried out using blood. The receptor set was obtained from a woman aged 25 to 39 with Graves' ophthalmopathy.

Only a few counts were recorded for this clonotype. V and J are TRBV11-1 and TRBJ1-6; a possible D gene is TRBD1 (5 bases). From germline, CDR1 is SGHAT and CDR2 FQDESV (reference sequence). Trimming cost V 5 bases and J 7 bases, with 18 bases left between them. This CDR3 has 16 residues. The CDR3 loop reads CASSARRGDGNSPLHF. CDR3 DNA sequence: TGTGCCAGCAGCGCCCGTCGAGGGGACGGAAATTCACCCCTCCACTTT.

This clonotype was recorded at least ten times. The rearrangement joins TRBV19 to TRBJ1-1, with 7 positions matching TRBD1. The V gene's germline CDR1 is LNHDA and CDR2 SQIVND (reference sequence). This CDR3 region has 14 residues. After removal of 7 bases from V and 0 bases from J, the junction contained 5 bases not matched to a gene. This chain's CDR3 is CASIRQGMNTEAFF. CDR3 DNA sequence: TGTGCCAGTATAAGACAGGGAATGAACACTGAAGCTTTCTTT.

This clonotype came up many times. The chain recombines TRBV11-2 with TRBJ2-7, with TRBD2 identical over 11 bases. This CDR3 region has 17 residues. The V and J ends lost 0 bases and 6 bases, in that order; junction bases with no gene match: 10. CDR1 and CDR2 from the germline V gene are SGHAT and FQNNGV. CDR3 in DNA: TGTGCCAGCAGCTTAGACCCTAGCGGGAGGACACTGGGCGAGCAGTACTTC. Its translation is CASSLDPSGRTLGEQYF.

This clonotype was seen more than once but under ten times. V and J are TRBV12-3 or TRBV12-4 and TRBJ1-3; D uncertain. V shed 5 bases and J shed 8 bases, with 25 bases lying between them. This CDR3 has 17 residues. The CDR3 loop is CASSRPPPLDPRDTIYF. In DNA, the CDR3 is TGTGCCAGCAGTCGCCCCCCCCCACTAGACCCCCGGGACACCATATATTTT.

This clonotype was found many times. V usage is TRBV10-3 and J usage is TRBJ2-7; possibly TRBD2 for D (6 bases). Trimming left V 3 bases short and J 5 bases short, with 11 bases between. The CDR3 has 13 amino acids. Germline-derived CDR1 and CDR2 are ENHRY and SYGVKD. DNA of the CDR3: TGTGCCATCAGTGACCCCCCTAGCGACGAGCAGTACTTC. Residues: CAISDPPSDEQYF.

This clonotype was counted many times. This chain uses TRBV5-1 with TRBJ2-2; 7 nucleotides match TRBD2. V shed 4 bases and J 6 bases; nucleotides not matched to a gene: 9. This CDR3 contains 15 residues. Germline-derived CDR1 and CDR2 are SGHRS and YFSETQ. This chain's CDR3 is CASSRRTSASGELFF. The CDR3 region has the DNA TGCGCCAGCAGCCGTCGCACTAGCGCCTCCGGGGAGCTGTTTTTT.

This clonotype has at least ten counts. The V and J genes are TRBV14 and TRBJ1-2; D unclear. The V gene lost 1 base and the J gene lost 8 bases, with 14 bases spanning the gap. CDR1 is SGHDN, CDR2 FVKESK, per germline. The length of the CDR3 is 14 residues. The CDR3 protein is CASSQGGEGRGYTF. The CDR3 region has the DNA TGTGCCAGCAGCCAAGGAGGAGAAGGACGAGGCTACACCTTC.

As to this clonotype: One junction end does not reproduce the germline sequence, and a read error may be involved. The rearrangement joins TRBV27 to TRBJ2-2, with TRBD2 matching 11 bases. The CDR3 is 16 amino acids. Germline assignment: CDR1 MNHEY and CDR2 SMNVEV (reference sequence). The CDR3 protein is CASSLWPSGGTGELFF. The CDR3 DNA reads as TGTGCCAGCAGCTTATGGCCTAGCGGGGGGACCGGGGAGCTGTTTTTT.

This clonotype was picked up many times. This chain links TRBV6-5 with TRBJ2-5, with a weak D call TRBD2 (5 bases). Deletions cut 0 bases from V and 5 bases from J, with 13 bases between. Germline V CDR1 and CDR2: MNHEY, SVGAGI. The CDR3 length is 15 residues. This CDR3 reads CASSYSAAGRETQYF. The CDR3 DNA reads as TGTGCCAGCAGTTACTCGGCGGCGGGTCGGGAGACCCAGTACTTC.

Remarks on this clonotype: A much larger clone is a single base away; this may be a read error. This chain joins TRBV11-1 and TRBJ1-2, with D possibly TRBD1 on 6 matching bases. This CDR3 is built from 16 residues. Germline lookup yields CDR1 SGHAT and CDR2 FQDESV (reference sequence). The CDR3 is CANSLAGSQGNYGYTF. CDR3 in DNA: TGTGCCAACAGCTTAGCGGGGTCGCAGGGGAACTATGGCTACACCTTC.

At least ten counts were recorded for this clonotype. The chain carries TRBV20-1 and TRBJ2-5; 8 bases are shared with TRBD1. This CDR3 comprises 16 residues. V lost 0 bases, J lost 4 bases, and 10 bases stayed unmatched. Per the germline V gene, CDR1 is DFQATT and CDR2 is SNEGSKA (reference sequence). This CDR3 is CSARDWSGGMRETQYF. The CDR3 bases are TGCAGTGCTAGAGATTGGTCAGGGGGCATGAGAGAGACCCAGTACTTC.

This clonotype has a count of ten or more. This chain uses TRBV19 with TRBJ1-2; 8 bases agree with TRBD1. Germline loops: CDR1 LNHDA, CDR2 SQIVND (reference sequence). CDR3 size: 15 residues. With V trimmed by 5 bases and J by 3 bases, 8 bases remained unmatched. The CDR3 DNA follows: TGTGCCAGTAGTTTTCGGTACAGGGGGGACTATGGCTACACCTTC. This gives the protein CASSFRYRGDYGYTF.

There are many counts of this clonotype. This chain uses TRBV24-1 with TRBJ2-2, with D hard to call. This CDR3 is 16 amino acids long. V lost 7 bases to trimming and J lost 1 base, with 15 bases between them. Germline lookup yields CDR1 KGHDR and CDR2 SFDVKD. This chain's CDR3 is CATSLGRLLNTGELFF. The DNA for the CDR3 is TGTGCCACCAGCCTGGGTAGGCTATTGAACACCGGGGAGCTGTTTTTT.

This clonotype was observed at least ten times. This chain joins TRBV6-2 or TRBV6-3 and TRBJ2-2, with D possibly being TRBD1 or TRBD2 (5 bases each). The V gene lost 4 bases and the J gene lost 3 bases, with 12 bases spanning the gap. The germline V gene encodes CDR1 MNHEY and CDR2 SVGEGT. The length of the CDR3 is 15 residues. The CDR3 region is CASSLWGSDTGELFF. The DNA for the CDR3 is TGTGCCAGCAGTTTGTGGGGGAGTGACACCGGGGAGCTGTTTTTT.

In its sample, this clonotype was seen many times. V and J are TRBV6-1 and TRBJ2-5; the D call may be TRBD1 or TRBD2 (5 bases each). Between the trimmed V and J ends, which lost 4 bases and 1 base, there was a span of 10 bases. Germline V gene data show CDR1 as MNHNS and CDR2 as SASEGT. This CDR3 spans 14 amino acids. This chain's CDR3 is CASSGGPSQETQYF. The CDR3, as DNA: TGTGCCAGCAGTGGGGGACCCAGCCAAGAGACCCAGTACTTC.

The V call is TRBV6-1, the J call TRBJ2-4; no reliable D call. The CDR3 contains 16 residues. V gave up 1 base and J gave up 2 bases, with 12 bases separating them. Germline V gene sequence: CDR1 MNHNS, CDR2 SASEGT. Written as DNA, the CDR3 is TGTGCCAGCAGTGAAGGTCTGGGCGCAACCAAAAACATTCAGTACTTC. This gives the protein CASSEGLGATKNIQYF.

This clonotype was observed a handful of times. The chain carries TRBV7-9 and TRBJ2-7, with D tentatively TRBD2 (6 bases). The V end was cut by 0 bases, the J end by 6 bases, with 12 bases between. This CDR3 comprises 14 residues. Germline V gene lookup returns CDR1 SEHNR and CDR2 FQNEAQ (reference sequence). The CDR3 here is CASSLAPSGSEQYF. CDR3 DNA: TGTGCCAGCAGCTTAGCTCCATCCGGGAGCGAGCAGTACTTC.

As for this clonotype: This may arise from a read error, as a much more abundant clone is one base away. V gene TRBV7-2 combines with J gene TRBJ1-2; D possibly corresponds to TRBD1 (5 bases). Trimming cost V 6 bases and J 13 bases, with 21 bases left between them. CDR3 length equals 13 residues. The V gene's germline CDR1 is SGHTA and CDR2 FQGNSA. The CDR3 region has the DNA TGTGCCAGCAGTTCCGGACAACGCTCCAAACGCACCTTC. Encoded protein: CASSSGQRSKRTF.

A remark on this clonotype: This may be a read error, as it is one base from a much larger clone. The conserved phenylalanine or tryptophan is not found at the CDR3 terminus, so this likely reflects a read error. J is TRBJ2-7 and V is TRBV6-5, with D possibly TRBD2 on 5 matching bases. CDR1 is MNHEY, CDR2 SVGAGI, per germline. The germline V and J ends were trimmed by 0 bases and 2 bases, with 11 bases remaining between them. The CDR3 spans 15 residues. The CDR3 region is CASSYSAGGTYEQYL. CDR3 nucleotides: TGTGCCAGCAGTTACTCCGCAGGAGGAACCTACGAGCAGTACTTA.

The J gene is TRBJ2-2, the V gene TRBV6-5, with D perhaps matching TRBD1 (6 bases). From germline, CDR1 is MNHEY and CDR2 SVGAGI. This CDR3 has 17 residues. Trimming removed 0 bases at V and 2 bases at J, with 13 bases between. CDR3 loop: CASSYSLRGLNTGELFF. For the CDR3, the DNA is TGTGCCAGCAGTTACTCGTTAAGGGGGTTAAACACCGGGGAGCTGTTTTTT.

This chain joins TRBV5-1 and TRBJ2-5; D not resolved. Germline CDR1 is SGHRS and CDR2 is YFSETQ. V gave up 4 bases and J gave up 5 bases, with 18 bases separating them. This CDR3 comprises 15 residues. The CDR3 DNA reads as TGCGCCAGCAGCGGCAACTGGGGTTTTGAGGAGACCCAGTACTTC. Amino acids: CASSGNWGFEETQYF.